Sequencing of this T cell receptor beta chain was carried out in a study of blood T cells in healthy people across ages (dated by TCRdb to between 2015 and 2017). Background for the entire study: In model experiments, roughly one uniquely barcoded TCR beta cDNA molecule per two T cells was captured by template switching. Age-related changes in TCR beta repertoire diversity were measured in the study by deep sequencing normalized with unique cDNA molecular identifiers. The donors were split into four age groups: young (average 16 years), middle-aged (39), aged (more than 55) and long-lived (roughly 77). To avoid experimental bias, donors of different ages were spread randomly across the sequencing lanes. For two donors (one aged 18 to 30 and one aged 80 or older), the study analyzed two additional independent replicas of 1 million unique cDNA reads from the same blood draw.

Donors were a few dozen systemically healthy Caucasian individuals from Russia aged about 6 to 100 years. Each donor gave about 9.2 milliliters of peripheral blood, drawn into EDTA-treated Vacutainer tubes. Ficoll-Paque density-gradient centrifugation was used to isolate PBMCs, with at least 7 million obtained per sample. Total RNA was extracted from PBMCs with Trizol reagent, with at least 5.5 micrograms obtained per sample. Naive CD45RAhigh/CD27high T cell percentages were measured by flow cytometry on a PBMC aliquot from every donor. The method behind the library was 5' RACE. The sequencer was an Illumina HiSeq 2500. A second roughly 7 to 11 cycle PCR used a sample-barcoded 5' primer and a J-beta primer mix. A template-switch 5' adaptor carrying 12 random nucleotides introduced a unique molecular identifier onto each TCR beta cDNA molecule. Each sample yielded at least 2.5 million CDR3-containing paired-end reads. All of the RNA was converted into first-strand cDNA using the Mint cDNA synthesis kit, with a TRBC-specific oligonucleotide serving as the primer. After uracil-DNA glycosylase treatment, a first 18-cycle PCR used universal primers M1SS and BC2_uni_R on all cDNA. The original pipeline was this. For normalization, 1 million high-quality reads were randomly selected from each sample, with every read carrying a distinct molecular identifier. Reads with shared molecular identifiers were discarded instead of being binned into consensus sequences. MiTCR, with a Q25 quality threshold and the strictest error-elimination algorithm, was used for CDR3 identification, clonotype clustering and error correction. Lower-bound total TCR beta diversity was estimated with a nonparametric unseen species model using Euler transformation. In TCRdb, the public reads were trimmed at Q25 with fastp and aligned with MiXCR, with productive beta chains retained. Rows with one shared CDR3 protein collapse into an entry with the most common genes and DNA. In this record, the V and J calls reflect TCRdb's handling and not the investigators' own analysis. This sample holds about 1.5 million distinct CDR3 sequences; 40% to 45% were observed only once. The ten largest make up just over 4% of the sample.

The paper as a whole reports these results and caveats: Because donor CMV infection status was unknown, age-related changes in expanded clonotypes were potentially confounded. Total diversity estimates from one million sequenced T cells were considered lower bounds and underestimates. Observed TCR beta diversity correlated strongly with the percentage of naive T cells measured by flow cytometry. The long-lived group showed more naive CD4+ T cells, fewer expanded clones and increased TCR diversity than the aged group, suggesting age selection. Bulk unsorted PBMC profiling prevented conclusive comparison of naive and antigen-experienced compartments. As age increased, observed TCR beta diversity per million T cells dropped in a roughly linear way, and a significant reduction was already evident by age about 40.

Its CDR3 holds 14 amino acids, cysteine through phenylalanine. The sequence is cut down to CDR3 DNA, 42 bases in frame from base 1. From V the trimming removes 5 bases and from J it removes 6 bases, while the gene matches leave 6 bases of the junction unaccounted for. CDR1 is given as MNHEY and CDR2 as SMNVEV, both from the germline V gene (reference sequence). On this clonotype: The specificity of this receptor is unknown. No per-base quality is available; no much larger clone lies one base away.

Input material: blood. This clonotype was obtained from a woman aged 18-29 years in good health. The rearrangement combines TRBV27 with TRBJ2-7; TRBD2 aligns with 11 central bases. The CDR3 protein: CASSATSGKGEQYF. The DNA sequence reads TGTGCCAGCAGTGCGACTAGCGGGAAGGGCGAGCAGTACTTC.